The rows below give T cell receptor beta chains drawn from one sample of a study of T cell responses to AZD1222 COVID-19 vaccine. Sequencing was performed with immunoSEQ multiplex PCR; in TCRdb, only in-frame clones are kept and a portion is missing. Of about 150,000 clones listed, about 90% were seen once; the top ten hold approximately 3.6%. The sequencing here drew on peripheral blood, taken 28 days after the second AZD1222 dose. Receptors were obtained from an adult who received the AZD1222 COVID-19 vaccine. CDR3s include the opening cysteine and the closing phenylalanine or tryptophan. The D gene is left open where the match is weak. Size is omitted from some rows. Given values are once, few, many or a class for expanded clones.

d_gene	abundance	v_gene	j_gene	CDR3aa	CDR3nt
TRBD1	NA	TRBV19	TRBJ1-1	CASHTGTGGILNTEAFF	TGTGCCAGTCATACCGGGACAGGGGGCATCCTGAACACTGAAGCTTTCTTT
TRBD2	once	TRBV18	TRBJ2-5	CASSPRSTSRETQYF	TGTGCCAGCTCACCACGATCGACTAGCCGAGAGACCCAGTACTTC
TRBD2	once	TRBV2	TRBJ2-2	CASVAGGPLIAGELFF	TGTGCCAGCGTCGCGGGAGGACCTCTAATTGCCGGGGAGCTGTTTTTT
NA	NA	TRBV27	TRBJ2-7	CASSSWDKHYEQYF	TGTGCCAGCAGTTCGTGGGACAAACACTACGAGCAGTACTTC
NA	NA	TRBV6-5	TRBJ1-4	CASSYSSITNEKLFF	TGTGCCAGCAGTTACTCTAGCATAACTAATGAAAAACTGTTTTTT
TRBD1	NA	TRBV30	TRBJ1-4	CAWSAGQGRINEKLFF	TGTGCCTGGAGTGCGGGACAGGGGCGAATTAATGAAAAACTGTTTTTT
NA	NA	TRBV6-4	TRBJ1-4	CASRGRDTLSNEKLFF	TGTGCCAGCAGGGGCCGGGACACTCTTTCTAATGAAAAACTGTTTTTT
NA	NA	TRBV19	TRBJ1-1	CASTQTRSSTEAFF	TGTGCCAGCACCCAAACGCGATCGAGCACTGAAGCTTTCTTT
NA	NA	TRBV5-1	TRBJ1-4	CASGLLAGDEKLFF	TGCGCCAGCGGTTTACTTGCCGGGGATGAAAAACTGTTTTTT
NA	NA	TRBV6-4	TRBJ2-3	CASSGTPDTDTQYF	TGTGCCAGCAGTGGTACTCCAGACACAGATACGCAGTATTTT
NA	NA	TRBV29-1	TRBJ1-1	CSVAVGVGTEAFF	TGCAGCGTGGCTGTCGGGGTTGGCACTGAAGCTTTCTTT
NA	NA	TRBV5-5	TRBJ2-4	CASSRQYPGTGNIQYF	TGTGCCAGCAGCCGACAATACCCAGGGACCGGAAACATTCAGTACTTC
TRBD2	NA	TRBV18	TRBJ2-3	CASSPNPGTSGDTQYF	TGTGCCAGCTCACCAAATCCCGGGACTAGCGGGGATACGCAGTATTTT
TRBD2	NA	TRBV18	TRBJ2-2	CASSGLAPNTGELFF	TGTGCCAGCTCGGGACTAGCGCCGAACACCGGGGAGCTGTTTTTT
NA	few	TRBV7-8	TRBJ1-2	CASSDRDPNYGYTF	TGTGCCAGCAGCGATAGGGATCCTAACTATGGCTACACCTTC
NA	NA	TRBV29-1	TRBJ1-1	CSVGTRDTEAFF	TGCAGCGTTGGGACCCGGGATACTGAAGCTTTCTTT
NA	NA	TRBV4-2	TRBJ1-3	CASSPALSGSGGNTIYF	TGTGCCAGCAGCCCAGCATTATCAGGCTCCGGTGGAAACACCATATATTTT
TRBD1	NA	TRBV30	TRBJ1-1	CAWSVSQGETEAFF	TGTGCCTGGAGTGTATCACAGGGGGAGACTGAAGCTTTCTTT
NA	NA	TRBV19	TRBJ1-2	CASSIPGGSYGYTF	TGTGCCAGTAGTATACCGGGCGGGAGCTATGGCTACACCTTC
NA	NA	TRBV19	TRBJ1-1	CASSILRENTEAFF	TGTGCCAGTAGTATATTGAGGGAGAACACTGAAGCTTTCTTT
NA	NA	TRBV4-1	TRBJ2-2	CASSQEGLPTGELFF	TGCGCCAGCAGCCAAGAGGGCCTTCCCACCGGGGAGCTGTTTTTT
NA	NA	TRBV2	TRBJ2-7	CASSITRSYEQYF	TGTGCCAGCTCGATAACACGCTCCTACGAGCAGTACTTC
NA	NA	TRBV19	TRBJ1-6	CASSTLGGSSYNSPLHF	TGTGCCAGTAGTACCCTCGGGGGGAGCTCCTATAATTCACCCCTCCACTTT
NA	NA	TRBV19	TRBJ2-2	CASRKGLTGELFF	TGTGCCAGTAGGAAGGGTCTTACCGGGGAGCTGTTTTTT
NA	many	TRBV11-3	TRBJ2-7	CASSFVSGSREQYF	TGTGCCAGCAGCTTCGTGAGCGGTTCACGGGAGCAGTACTTC
NA	NA	TRBV6-5	TRBJ1-2	CASTRGGDGYTF	TGTGCCAGCACCCGGGGAGGTGATGGCTACACCTTC
NA	once	TRBV4-3	TRBJ1-2	CASSQERVPLVGGRGYTF	TGCGCCAGCAGCCAAGAGCGAGTGCCACTTGTCGGGGGACGCGGCTACACCTTC
NA	NA	TRBV4-1	TRBJ1-2	CASSWGSDYGYTF	TGCGCCAGCAGCTGGGGATCGGACTATGGCTACACCTTC
NA	NA	TRBV19	TRBJ1-1	CASSIDENTEAFF	TGTGCCAGTAGTATAGATGAGAACACTGAAGCTTTCTTT
TRBD1	NA	TRBV5-1	TRBJ1-2	CASQSTRQGARGYTF	TGCGCCAGCCAATCCACTCGTCAGGGGGCGCGAGGCTACACCTTC
NA	NA	TRBV6-2/TRBV6-3	TRBJ1-5	CASSYPTQPQHF	TGTGCCAGCAGTTACCCTACTCAGCCCCAGCATTTT
NA	NA	TRBV3-1/TRBV3-2	TRBJ2-1	CASSPLRGVGEQFF	TGTGCCAGCAGCCCTTTAAGGGGGGTAGGTGAGCAGTTCTTC
NA	NA	TRBV7-2	TRBJ1-5	CATAGTLSNQPQHF	TGTGCCACCGCCGGGACACTTAGCAATCAGCCCCAGCATTTT
NA	NA	TRBV29-1	TRBJ2-7	CSVRGQLTYEQYF	TGCAGCGTCCGTGGACAGCTCACCTACGAGCAGTACTTC
NA	NA	TRBV27	TRBJ1-4	CASRLQGSSPEKLFF	TGTGCCAGCAGGCTGCAGGGATCCTCACCTGAAAAACTGTTTTTT
TRBD2	NA	TRBV7-2	TRBJ2-1	CASSRTSGGVMRNEQFF	TGTGCCAGCAGCCGTACTAGCGGGGGGGTAATGAGGAATGAGCAGTTCTTC
NA	NA	TRBV14	TRBJ2-2	CASSLRRGAGTGELFF	TGTGCCAGCAGCCTCAGGAGGGGGGCTGGCACCGGGGAGCTGTTTTTT
NA	NA	TRBV7-9	TRBJ2-6	CASSETGSGANVLTF	TGTGCCAGCAGCGAAACAGGGTCTGGGGCCAACGTCCTGACTTTC
NA	NA	TRBV6-5	TRBJ2-5	CASSLLGGETQYF	TGTGCCAGCAGCTTACTTGGAGGGGAGACCCAGTACTTC
NA	NA	TRBV5-1	TRBJ1-1	CASSLMGTNTEAFF	TGCGCCAGCAGCTTGATGGGGACGAACACTGAAGCTTTCTTT
NA	NA	TRBV2	TRBJ2-5	CASSESDWKTQYF	TGTGCCAGCAGTGAATCCGACTGGAAGACCCAGTACTTC
NA	NA	TRBV11-2	TRBJ2-1	CASRARSYNEQFF	TGTGCCAGCCGGGCTCGATCCTACAATGAGCAGTTCTTC
TRBD2	NA	TRBV9	TRBJ2-7	CASSVDLAGDREQYF	TGTGCCAGCAGCGTAGACCTAGCGGGAGACAGGGAGCAGTACTTC
TRBD1	NA	TRBV3-1/TRBV3-2	TRBJ1-3	CASSQDKGGIISGNTIYF	TGTGCCAGCAGCCAAGATAAAGGGGGCATCATCTCTGGAAACACCATATATTTT
NA	NA	TRBV7-8	TRBJ1-1	CASSRTEAFF	TGTGCCAGCAGCCGCACTGAAGCTTTCTTT
NA	NA	TRBV6-5	TRBJ2-1	CASNRGGDEQFF	TGTGCCAGCAATCGCGGGGGCGATGAGCAGTTCTTC